These 13 T cell receptor beta chains were all obtained from the same sample, sequenced in a study of graft-versus-host responses after intestinal transplantation. Only in-frame clones appear in the TCRdb table, and some are missing; sequencing was by immunoSEQ multiplex PCR. The repertoire has approximately 25,000 clones, more than 85% of them found once; the top ten carry 0.53%. The specimen comprised PBMCs, sampled 18 days after transplant. The receptors were sampled from a human patient who received an intestinal transplant, so some T cells may come from the graft donor.

Only one count was recorded for this clone. This chain connects TRBV4-1 to TRBJ2-7, with D unclear. CDR3 length equals 11 residues. With 3 bases removed from V and 10 bases from J, the gap between germline ends came to 10 bases. The germline V gene has CDR1 MGHRA and CDR2 YSYEKL. The CDR3 DNA reads as TGCGCCAGCAGCCAGGGCCTAGAACAGTACTTC. Its protein product is CASSQGLEQYF.

This rearrangement joins TRBV25-1 to TRBJ1-5; 9 bases agree with TRBD1. With 2 bases clipped from V and 2 bases from J, the junction kept 4 bases outside the gene matches. The CDR3 consists of 16 residues. CDR1 and CDR2 (germline): MGHDK, SYGVNS. The CDR3 protein is CASSEGTGKGNQPQHF. CDR3 in DNA: TGTGCCAGCAGTGAAGGGACAGGGAAAGGCAATCAGCCCCAGCATTTT.

The genes are TRBV6-1 and TRBJ2-7, with D maybe TRBD1 (6 bases). CDR1 MNHNS and CDR2 SASEGT come from the germline V gene. Trimming took 10 bases from V and 0 from J, leaving 7 bases between them. This CDR3 comprises 11 residues. This CDR3 is CATDSSYEQYF. The CDR3, as DNA: TGTGCCACGGACAGCTCCTACGAGCAGTACTTC.

The chain links TRBV6-6 to TRBJ1-3; D is unresolved. Trimming took off 0 bases at V and 4 bases at J, with 13 bases between the two ends. Germline V gene lookup returns CDR1 MNHNY and CDR2 SVGAGI (reference sequence). The CDR3 is made up of 16 amino acids. The DNA for the CDR3 is TGTGCCAGCAGTTACTCGAACCGCTTCTCCGGAAACACCATATATTTT. It translates to CASSYSNRFSGNTIYF.

The chain carries TRBV5-4 and TRBJ1-1; D unclear. Germline loops: CDR1 SGHNT, CDR2 YYREEE (reference sequence). This CDR3 spans 11 amino acids. Trimming cost V 5 bases and J 7 bases, with 9 bases left between them. CDR3 in DNA: TGTGCCAGCAGGGAGGGAGGTGAAGCTTTCTTT. Residues: CASREGGEAFF.

This chain joins TRBV27 and TRBJ1-2, with 7 bases matching TRBD1. V lost 3 bases and J lost 2; bases outside the gene matches: 3. This CDR3 has 14 amino acids. The germline gives CDR1 MNHEY, CDR2 SMNVEV (reference sequence). The CDR3 sequence: CASSFRGQNYGYTF. The CDR3 region has the DNA TGTGCCAGCAGTTTCCGGGGACAGAACTATGGCTACACCTTC.

The chain joins TRBV20-1 to TRBJ1-1; the match to TRBD1 covers 7 bases. From germline, CDR1 is DFQATT and CDR2 SNEGSKA (reference sequence). Unmatched junction bases numbered 2, after V lost 5 bases and J lost 5 bases. The CDR3 runs 11 residues. CDR3 region: CSASDRTEAFF. CDR3 nucleotides: TGCAGTGCTTCGGACAGGACTGAAGCTTTCTTT.

This clone was found a few times. The chain employs TRBV19 and TRBJ1-1, with 7 bases lining up with TRBD1. Germline V gives CDR1 LNHDA, CDR2 SQIVND (reference sequence). V dropped 3 bases and J dropped 8; count of bases not matched to a gene: 3. The CDR3 has 12 residues. The CDR3 spells CASSMEGQEAFF. CDR3 DNA: TGTGCCAGTAGTATGGAGGGACAGGAAGCTTTCTTT.

This clone has a single count. This rearrangement joins TRBV6-1 to TRBJ2-2; D may be TRBD1 (5 bases). The ends were cut back, 7 bases at V and 4 bases at J, with 13 bases in the middle. The CDR3 totals 14 residues. The germline gives CDR1 MNHNS, CDR2 SASEGT. The CDR3 here is CASNPGSVTGELFF. CDR3 bases: TGTGCCAGCAATCCAGGGTCAGTCACCGGGGAGCTGTTTTTT.

The V and J genes are TRBV6-5 and TRBJ1-2; D ambiguous. Trimming left V 4 bases short and J 4 bases short, with 4 bases between. This CDR3 has 11 residues. Germline V gene sequence: CDR1 MNHEY, CDR2 SVGAGI. The CDR3: CASSSPYGYTF. The CDR3 DNA follows: TGTGCCAGCAGTTCCCCCTATGGCTACACCTTC.

V usage is TRBV4-2 and J usage is TRBJ2-3, with 7 bases fitting TRBD2. CDR3 length equals 17 residues. Germline assignment: CDR1 LGHNA and CDR2 YNFKEQ. Trimming took 0 bases from V and 0 from J; bases not matched to a gene: 6. The CDR3 DNA reads TGTGCCAGCAGCCAAGATTGGACTAGGGCTAGCACAGATACGCAGTATTTT. Translating gives CASSQDWTRASTDTQYF.

The genes are TRBV7-9 and TRBJ1-1; TRBD1 matches at 7 bases. The ends lost 2 bases at V and 1 base at J; junction bases unmatched: 7. The CDR3 consists of 16 residues. Looked up from germline, CDR1 is SEHNR and CDR2 is FQNEAQ (reference sequence). Written as DNA, the CDR3 is TGTGCCAGCAGCTTAACAGGGGAAACAAGGAACACTGAAGCTTTCTTT. This gives the protein CASSLTGETRNTEAFF. Full variable domain (outside the CDR3, taken from reference TRBV7-9 and TRBJ1-1): DTGVSQNPRHKITKRGQNVTFRCDPISEHNRLYWYRQTLGQGPEFLTYFQNEAQLEKSRLLSDRFSAERPKGSFSTLEIQRTEQGDSAMYLCASSLTGETRNTEAFFGQGTRLTVV.

This chain connects TRBV4-1 to TRBJ2-2; 7 bases are shared with TRBD1. The CDR3 runs 16 residues. Germline trimming cut 3 bases from V and 7 bases from J; bases unmatched to any gene: 11. Germline CDR1 and CDR2: MGHRA and YSYEKL. CDR3 in DNA: TGCGCCAGCAGCCAGGAACCCCCAGGGGGTAGCGGGGAGCTGTTTTTT. It translates to CASSQEPPGGSGELFF.